This is a list of T cell receptor beta chains from one sample in a study of Tregs in tolerant kidney transplant recipients. Using immunoSEQ multiplex PCR, the repertoire was profiled, and TCRdb retains in-frame clones only, with some absent. The data show around 120,000 clones, about 91% seen once. The material sequenced was CD4+ T cells from blood. Source of these receptors: a human donor in good health. CDR3s include the opening cysteine and the closing phenylalanine or tryptophan. The D gene is left open where the match is weak. Clone size, where shown, is once, few, many, or a class for clones that have expanded.

j_call v_call d_call clone_size cdr3_nt cdr3_aa
TRBJ2-3 TRBV5-4 TRBD2 . TGTGCCAGCAGCTTGGGACTAGCGGGAGGCACAGATACGCAGTATTTT CASSLGLAGGTDTQYF
TRBJ1-2 TRBV9 . . TGTGCCAGCAGCGCCCAAGGGGAAGGGGTATATGGCTACACCTTC CASSAQGEGVYGYTF
TRBJ2-7 TRBV10-3 TRBD2 . TGTGCCATCAGCCAGGGGCCCCGGACTAGCGGGAGGGCCCATCTGGACTACGAGCAGTACTTC CAISQGPRTSGRAHLDYEQYF
TRBJ2-7 TRBV6-5 TRBD1 . TGTGCCAGCAGTAGGGACAGGGTACCCTACGAGCAGTACTTC CASSRDRVPYEQYF
TRBJ2-5 TRBV5-4 TRBD2 . TGTGCCAGCAGCCCGACTAGCGGGGGGCCCCAAGAGACCCAGTACTTC CASSPTSGGPQETQYF
TRBJ1-4 TRBV18 . once TGTGCCAGCTCAACTGTCCCGGCAGCACATGCAACTAATGAAAAACTGTTTTTT CASSTVPAAHATNEKLFF
TRBJ1-1 TRBV5-1 TRBD1 . TGCGCCAGCAGAGGACAGGGGAACACTGAAGCTTTCTTT CASRGQGNTEAFF
TRBJ1-1 TRBV21-1 . . TGTGCCAGCAGCAAAGGAGACAGGGGGATCGCTGAAGCTTTCTTT CASSKGDRGIAEAFF
TRBJ2-1 TRBV14 . . TGTGCCAGCAGCCAAAGAGGTGATTCGAGCTCCTACAATGAGCAGTTCTTC CASSQRGDSSSYNEQFF
TRBJ2-2 TRBV5-1 . . TGCGCCAGCAGCTTGGCCGGGCCCCTCGGGGAGCTGTTTTTT CASSLAGPLGELFF
TRBJ2-7 TRBV14 . once TGTGCCAGCAGCCAAGGCACAGGAACCTACGAGCAGTACTTC CASSQGTGTYEQYF
TRBJ2-5 TRBV6-5 TRBD2 few TGTGCCAGCAGTCCACTGGGACTACGTATAGGGACCCAGTACTTC CASSPLGLRIGTQYF
TRBJ2-3 TRBV7-2 . . TGTGCCAGCCATCGGGCTAGCGACACAGATACGCAGTATTTT CASHRASDTDTQYF
TRBJ2-5 TRBV7-9 . . TGTGCCAGCAGCCCTACTTCCTTGGTTGTTGGGACCCAGTACTTC CASSPTSLVVGTQYF
TRBJ1-3 TRBV2 TRBD1 few TGTGCCAGCAGTCAGGGGGGCTCTGGAAACACCATATATTTT CASSQGGSGNTIYF
TRBJ2-1 TRBV5-1 . . TGCGCCAGCAGCCCTGATCGCCGGTTGAGTGAGCAGTTCTTC CASSPDRRLSEQFF
TRBJ2-1 TRBV18 TRBD1 . TGTGCCAGCTCACCATACCGTACCGGGACAGGGAGTTACAATGAGCAGTTCTTC CASSPYRTGTGSYNEQFF
TRBJ2-3 TRBV13 . . TGTGCCAGCAGCAACGATCTATATACGCAGTATTTT CASSNDLYTQYF
TRBJ2-2 TRBV4-1 . . TGCGCCAGCAGCCGAGACAGAGTCTCCCTGTTTTTT CASSRDRVSLFF
TRBJ2-3 TRBV5-4 . . TGTGCCAGCAGCGGGATAACCGGGACTTTTCTCACAGATACGCAGTATTTT CASSGITGTFLTDTQYF
TRBJ2-7 TRBV7-9 . . TGTGCCAGCCAGACGGGGTCCGCCTACGAGCAGTACTTC CASQTGSAYEQYF
TRBJ2-5 TRBV7-6 . once TGTGCCAGCCGGGGGGCTGGGTCCCAGTACTTC CASRGAGSQYF
TRBJ2-1 TRBV6-6 TRBD2 . TGTGCCAGCAGTTGGCCGGGACTAGCGGGAGACAATGAGCAGTTCTTC CASSWPGLAGDNEQFF
TRBJ1-2 TRBV7-9 . . TGTGCCAGCAGCTCCTTACAGGTTAACTATGGCTACACCTTC CASSSLQVNYGYTF
TRBJ1-3 TRBV1 . . TGCACCAGCAGCACCCTTATCTCGTACGGCAATATAGAGGGGACACGCTCTGGAAACACCATATATTTT CTSSTLISYGNIEGTRSGNTIYF
TRBJ2-1 TRBV18 TRBD2 . TGTGCCAGCTCACCGGGGGGGAATGAGCAGTTCTTC CASSPGGNEQFF
TRBJ2-3 TRBV5-4 . . TGTGCCAGCAGCATCGGTTCCCTTTCTAGCACAGATACGCAGTATTTT CASSIGSLSSTDTQYF
TRBJ2-7 TRBV5-4 TRBD2 . TGTGCCAGCAGCTTAGGACTAGCGGGGCTCTACGAGCAGTACTTC CASSLGLAGLYEQYF
TRBJ2-4 TRBV30 . . TGTGCCTGGAGTGCAAGCCGGGGGCCTGGGGTGGGCCGCTTAGCCAAAAACATTCAGTACTTC CAWSASRGPGVGRLAKNIQYF
TRBJ1-1 TRBV9 . . TGTGCCAGCAGCGTAGGGCCAGACATGAACACTGAAGCTTTCTTT CASSVGPDMNTEAFF
TRBJ1-3 TRBV2 . . TGTGCCAGCAGTGGCCAGAGGGTAAACACCATATATTTT CASSGQRVNTIYF
TRBJ1-4 TRBV2 TRBD1 . TGTGCCAGCACCAGACAGGGCACTAATGAAAAACTGTTTTTT CASTRQGTNEKLFF
TRBJ2-7 TRBV5-4 TRBD2 . TGTGCCAGCAGCTTGGGTCGATCCGGGACTAGCGGGGGGGCCTACGAGCAGTACTTC CASSLGRSGTSGGAYEQYF
TRBJ1-5 TRBV19 . . TGTGCCAGTAGTATACAGAGAAGTGGCAATCAGCCCCAGCATTTT CASSIQRSGNQPQHF
TRBJ2-3 TRBV7-2 TRBD2 . TGTGCCAGCAGCTTACGACTAGCGGGAGGTACGCAGTATTTT CASSLRLAGGTQYF
TRBJ1-5 TRBV10-2 . . TGCGCCAGCAGTGTCCCAGGCCGCAATCAGCCCCAGCATTTT CASSVPGRNQPQHF
TRBJ1-1 TRBV29-1 . . TGCAGCGCAGAATATCGGGGAAGGGAAAGAGCTGAAGCTTTCTTT CSAEYRGRERAEAFF
TRBJ2-7 TRBV4-2 . . TGTGCCAGCAGCCAAGGGGGTGGGGGGCGCGAATACGCGCAGTACTTC CASSQGGGGREYAQYF
TRBJ1-5 TRBV18 TRBD1 . TGTGCCAGCTCACCACTAGGACAGGGGGCCGGCAATCAGCCCCAGCATTTT CASSPLGQGAGNQPQHF
TRBJ2-7 TRBV6-5 . . TGTGCCAGCAGTCCCTCCGGGGGTACTTACGAGCAGTACTTC CASSPSGGTYEQYF
TRBJ1-5 TRBV6-5 . . TGTGCCAGCAGTAACCAGGGCAATCAGCCCCAGCATTTT CASSNQGNQPQHF
TRBJ1-5 TRBV10-2 . . TGCGCCAGCAGTGCCGGGGCTAGCAATCAGCCCCAGCATTTT CASSAGASNQPQHF
TRBJ1-1 TRBV7-2 . . TGTGCCAGCAGCTTAGATGGAGCCACTAAATGGACTGAAGCTTTCTTT CASSLDGATKWTEAFF
TRBJ2-5 TRBV2 . . TGTGCCAGCAGTGAAGCGGGTGAGACCCAGTACTTC CASSEAGETQYF
TRBJ2-7 TRBV13 . . TGTGCCACGGCAGGGGACCATACCTTCTCCGAGCAGTACTTC CATAGDHTFSEQYF